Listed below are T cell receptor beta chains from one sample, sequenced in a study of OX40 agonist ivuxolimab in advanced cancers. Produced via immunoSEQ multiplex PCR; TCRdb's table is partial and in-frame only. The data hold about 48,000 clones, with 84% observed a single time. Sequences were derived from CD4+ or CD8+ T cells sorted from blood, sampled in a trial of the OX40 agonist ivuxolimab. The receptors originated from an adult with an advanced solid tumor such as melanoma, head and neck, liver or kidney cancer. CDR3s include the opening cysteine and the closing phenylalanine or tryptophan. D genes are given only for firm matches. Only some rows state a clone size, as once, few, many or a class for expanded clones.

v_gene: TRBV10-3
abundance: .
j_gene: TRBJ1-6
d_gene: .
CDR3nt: TGTGCCATCAGTGATTCGACCGGGACCGGAGGAAGAAATTCACCCCTCCACTTT
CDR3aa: CAISDSTGTGGRNSPLHF

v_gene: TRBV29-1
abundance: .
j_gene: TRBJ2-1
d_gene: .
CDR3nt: TGCAGCGTAGGTTCCGTCAATGAGCAGTTCTTC
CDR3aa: CSVGSVNEQFF

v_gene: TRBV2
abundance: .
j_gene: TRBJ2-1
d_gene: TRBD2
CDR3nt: TGTGCCAGCAGTGAGAAGGGACTAGCGGCTACTAATGAGCAGTTCTTC
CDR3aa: CASSEKGLAATNEQFF

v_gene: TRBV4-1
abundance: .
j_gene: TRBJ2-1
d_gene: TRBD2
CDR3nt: TGCGCCAGCAGACCACTAGCGGTCTGGGGTGAGCAGTTCTTC
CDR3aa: CASRPLAVWGEQFF

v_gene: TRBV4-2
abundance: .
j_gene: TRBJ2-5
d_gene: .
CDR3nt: TGTGCCAGCAGCCAAGGAATTCCAGGGGTATTGTCACAAGAGACCCAGTACTTC
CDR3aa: CASSQGIPGVLSQETQYF

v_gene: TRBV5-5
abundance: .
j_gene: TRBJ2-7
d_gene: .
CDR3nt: TGTGCCAGCAGCTTGGTGTCCGGCGCCTCCTACGAGCAGTACTTC
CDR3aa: CASSLVSGASYEQYF

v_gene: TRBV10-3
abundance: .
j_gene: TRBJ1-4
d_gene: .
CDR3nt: TGTGCCATCGTGGACACACCGGGTGAAAAACTGTTTTTT
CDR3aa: CAIVDTPGEKLFF

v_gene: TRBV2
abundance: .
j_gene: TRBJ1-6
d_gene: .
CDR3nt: TGTGCCAGCAGGAGGGGGAACTCACCCCTCCACTTT
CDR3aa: CASRRGNSPLHF

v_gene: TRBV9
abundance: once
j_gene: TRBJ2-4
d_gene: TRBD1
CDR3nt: TGTGCCAGCAGCGTAGGGGGACAGGCAAACATTCAGTACTTC
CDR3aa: CASSVGGQANIQYF

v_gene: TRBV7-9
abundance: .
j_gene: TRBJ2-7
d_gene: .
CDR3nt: TGTGCCAGCAGCGGACAAGAAGTCTCCTACGAGCAGTACTTC
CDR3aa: CASSGQEVSYEQYF

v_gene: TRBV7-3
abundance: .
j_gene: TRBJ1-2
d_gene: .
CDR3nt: TGTGCCAGCAGCCCTCAGGGCCGCAGGTCCTATGGCTACACCTTC
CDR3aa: CASSPQGRRSYGYTF

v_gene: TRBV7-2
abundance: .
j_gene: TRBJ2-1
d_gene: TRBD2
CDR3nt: TGTGCCAGCAGCTCCTCCGGACTAGCGGGGGGTCGGGAGCAGTTCTTC
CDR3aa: CASSSSGLAGGREQFF

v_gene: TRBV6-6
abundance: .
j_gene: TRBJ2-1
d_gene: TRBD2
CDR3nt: TGTGCCAGCAGTCCTGGCCGCTCCCGGGGGGGGGATGAGCAGTTCTTC
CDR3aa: CASSPGRSRGGDEQFF

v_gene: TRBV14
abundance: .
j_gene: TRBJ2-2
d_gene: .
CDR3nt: TGTGCCAGCAGCCGTACTAGAAGGGGTACCGGGGAGCTGTTTTTT
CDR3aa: CASSRTRRGTGELFF

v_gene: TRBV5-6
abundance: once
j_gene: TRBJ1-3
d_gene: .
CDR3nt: TGTGCCAGCAGCTTCGGCAGGCGACTCTCTGGAAACACCATATATTTT
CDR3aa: CASSFGRRLSGNTIYF

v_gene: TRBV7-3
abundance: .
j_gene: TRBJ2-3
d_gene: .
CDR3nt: TGTGCCAGCAGCTCGTGGGGTAGCACAGATACGCAGTATTTT
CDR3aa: CASSSWGSTDTQYF

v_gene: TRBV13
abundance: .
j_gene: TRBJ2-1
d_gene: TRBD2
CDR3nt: TGTGCCAGCAGCTCCCCGAGGCGGGAGGGCCCTTACAATGAGCAGTTCTTC
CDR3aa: CASSSPRREGPYNEQFF

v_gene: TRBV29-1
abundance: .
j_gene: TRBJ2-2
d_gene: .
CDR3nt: TGCAGCGTACAGGGAGAGGACACCGGGGAGCTGTTTTTT
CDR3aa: CSVQGEDTGELFF

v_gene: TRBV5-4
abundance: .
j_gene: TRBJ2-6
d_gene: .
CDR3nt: TGTGCCAGCAGCCCCCTTGGAGCCGGGGCCAACGTCCTGACTTTC
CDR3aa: CASSPLGAGANVLTF

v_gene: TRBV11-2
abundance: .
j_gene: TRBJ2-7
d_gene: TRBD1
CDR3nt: TGTGCCAGCAGCCCGATGACAGGGACCTACGAGCAGTACTTC
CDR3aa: CASSPMTGTYEQYF

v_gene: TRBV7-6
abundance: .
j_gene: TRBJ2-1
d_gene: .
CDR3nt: TGTGCCAGCAGCTTAGCGGGAGTAACGAATGAGCAGTTCTTC
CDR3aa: CASSLAGVTNEQFF

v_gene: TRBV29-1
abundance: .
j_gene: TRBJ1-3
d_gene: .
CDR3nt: TGCAGCGTTAGAGGGGTGGGAAACACCATATATTTT
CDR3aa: CSVRGVGNTIYF

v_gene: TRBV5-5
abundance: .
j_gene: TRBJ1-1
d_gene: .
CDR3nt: TGTGCCAGCAGCTTGCTCGCCATGAACACTGAAGCTTTCTTT
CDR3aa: CASSLLAMNTEAFF

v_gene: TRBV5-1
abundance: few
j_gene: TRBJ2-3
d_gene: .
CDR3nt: TGCGCCAGCAGCTTGGATGCACGGACAGATACGCAGTATTTT
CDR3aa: CASSLDARTDTQYF

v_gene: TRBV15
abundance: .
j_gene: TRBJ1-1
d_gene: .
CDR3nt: TGTGCCACCAGCAGAGAAGGGGGGGACACTGAAGCTTTCTTT
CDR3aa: CATSREGGDTEAFF

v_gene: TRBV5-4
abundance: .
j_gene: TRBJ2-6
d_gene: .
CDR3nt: TGTGCCAGCAGCCTGACCGGGGCCGGGGCCAACGTCCTGACTTTC
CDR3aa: CASSLTGAGANVLTF

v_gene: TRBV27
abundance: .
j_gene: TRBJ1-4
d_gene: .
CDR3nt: TGTGCCAGCAGCCTAACAGGAGCTAATGAAAAACTGTTTTTT
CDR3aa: CASSLTGANEKLFF

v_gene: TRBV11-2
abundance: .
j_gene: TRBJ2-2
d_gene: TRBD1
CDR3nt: TGTGCCAGCAGCTTAGGGACAGGACCCACCGGGGAGCTGTTTTTT
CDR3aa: CASSLGTGPTGELFF

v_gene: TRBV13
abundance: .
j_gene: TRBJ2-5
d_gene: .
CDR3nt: TGTGCCAGCAGCCCCCCTAGTGGGGAGACCCAGTACTTC
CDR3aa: CASSPPSGETQYF

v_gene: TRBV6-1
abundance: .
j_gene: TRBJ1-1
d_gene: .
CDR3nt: TGTGCCAGCAGTCCGGGACACAACACTGAAGCTTTCTTT
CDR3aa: CASSPGHNTEAFF

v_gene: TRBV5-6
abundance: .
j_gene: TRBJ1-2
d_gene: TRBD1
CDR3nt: TGTGCCAGCAGCTTGGAGGACAGGTTGGGCTACACCTTC
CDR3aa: CASSLEDRLGYTF